A single sample gave rise to the 29 T cell receptor beta chains below, sequenced in a study of T cells in Graves' hyperthyroidism and ophthalmopathy. It was RNA transcripts that yielded the amplified TCR beta CDR3 regions. First-round RT-PCR with HTBI primers amplified the TCR CDR3 region. MiXCR, applied by TCRdb to the multiplex PCR reads, yields one record per CDR3 protein. The profile shows more than 500,000 distinct CDR3 sequences, roughly 15% of them singletons. Sequenced material: blood. Receptors were obtained from a woman aged 25 to 39 with Graves' hyperthyroidism.

This clonotype was detected many times. The chain recombines TRBV5-5 with TRBJ2-7; 7 bases fit TRBD2. Germline V gene lookup returns CDR1 SGHKS and CDR2 YYEKEE (reference sequence). V trimming: 4 bases; J trimming: 3 bases; junction bases outside the gene matches: 13. The CDR3 is 16 residues long. The CDR3 DNA reads as TGTGCCAGCAGCAGGCGTCATGTGGCGGGAGTCTACGAGCAGTACTTC. It yields the protein CASSRRHVAGVYEQYF.

This clonotype was seen ten or more times. V and J are TRBV7-2 and TRBJ2-3; the match to TRBD2 covers 7 bases. Germline trimming cut 3 bases from V and 0 bases from J; bases unmatched to any gene: 18. This CDR3 spans 20 amino acids. Germline V gene lookup returns CDR1 SGHTA and CDR2 FQGNSA. In DNA, the CDR3 is TGTGCCAGCAGCTTTGGGGACGGAGGCTTGGCGGGAGATAGCACAGATACGCAGTATTTT. Protein product: CASSFGDGGLAGDSTDTQYF.

The table lists this clonotype with many counts. The chain uses TRBV7-2 and TRBJ1-1; the D is unclear. The CDR3 contains 13 residues. Per the germline V gene, CDR1 is SGHTA and CDR2 is FQGNSA. The V and J ends lost 2 bases and 1 base respectively, with 5 bases between them. CDR3 nucleotides: TGTGCCAGCAGCTTACATCCGAACACTGAAGCTTTCTTT. It encodes CASSLHPNTEAFF.

The chain combines TRBV28 with TRBJ1-5; D is ambiguous. Germline V CDR1 and CDR2: MDHEN, SYDVKM. The germline V and J ends were trimmed by 6 bases and 7 bases, with 10 bases remaining between them. CDR3 size: 12 residues. CDR3 sequence (DNA): TGTGCCAGCAGCACAACCGGCCAGCCCCAGCATTTT. Residues: CASSTTGQPQHF. Filled out from reference TRBV28 and TRBJ1-5, the complete variable domain reads DVKVTQSSRYLVKRTGEKVFLECVQDMDHENMFWYRQDPGLGLRLIYFSYDVKMKEKGDIPEGYSVSREKKERFSLILESASTNQTSMYLCASSTTGQPQHFGDGTRLSIL.

This clonotype came up a few times. The chain has TRBV28 and TRBJ2-1, with a weak D call TRBD2 (5 bases). Germline CDR1 is MDHEN and CDR2 is SYDVKM. This CDR3 has 17 residues. Trimming left V 1 base short and J 5 bases short, with 18 bases between. CDR3 coding DNA: TGTGCCAGCAGTTTATCCCTTACGAAGCGGAGGAACAATGAGCAGTTCTTC. Protein: CASSLSLTKRRNNEQFF.

This clonotype was seen at least ten times. The genes are TRBV28 and TRBJ2-3; D call uncertain. V was pared by 5 bases and J by 2 bases, with 20 bases between. The CDR3 runs to 17 residues. The V gene's germline CDR1 is MDHEN and CDR2 SYDVKM. The CDR3 DNA is TGTGCCAGCAGTCCCCGACTTGGCCGTGGGGACACAGATACGCAGTATTTT. Translation gives CASSPRLGRGDTDTQYF.

This clonotype was counted ten times or more. The chain employs TRBV7-9 and TRBJ2-2; 7 nucleotides line up with TRBD1. The CDR3 runs to 14 residues. The V segment lost 5 bases and the J segment 4 bases; nucleotides outside the gene matches: 4. In germline, CDR1 is SEHNR, CDR2 FQNEAQ (reference sequence). CDR3 DNA sequence: TGTGCCAGCAGCACTGGGACAGCCACCGGGGAGCTGTTTTTT. It translates to CASSTGTATGELFF. The whole variable domain, filled in from reference TRBV7-9 and TRBJ2-2, reads DTGVSQNPRHKITKRGQNVTFRCDPISEHNRLYWYRQTLGQGPEFLTYFQNEAQLEKSRLLSDRFSAERPKGSFSTLEIQRTEQGDSAMYLCASSTGTATGELFFGEGSRLTVL.

This clonotype showed up many times. V gene TRBV20-1 combines with J gene TRBJ2-7; no clear D. This CDR3 has 11 residues. Per germline, CDR1 DFQATT and CDR2 SNEGSKA (reference sequence). The V end lost 6 bases, the J end lost 7 bases, and 13 bases lay between the germline ends. In DNA form, the CDR3 reads TGCAGTGCGGATACCCGAGGAGAGCAGTACTTC. As protein: CSADTRGEQYF.

This clonotype was counted a few times. V gene TRBV4-2 combines with J gene TRBJ2-7; perhaps TRBD1 as D (7 bases). V dropped 5 bases and J dropped 6 bases, with 17 bases sitting between them. Germline CDR1 and CDR2: LGHNA and YNFKEQ. The CDR3 has 14 amino acids. Here the CDR3 reads CASSTQDRRGEQYF. CDR3 DNA: TGTGCCAGCAGCACCCAGGACAGGCGGGGCGAGCAGTACTTC.

This clonotype has just a few counts. The chain joins TRBV28 to TRBJ1-4; D is ambiguous. The V and J ends lost 5 bases and 5 bases respectively, with 15 bases between them. CDR3 length: 15 residues. Germline values: CDR1 MDHEN, CDR2 SYDVKM. The CDR3 loop is CASSHESVGNEKLFF. The CDR3 nucleotides read TGTGCCAGCAGTCATGAGTCGGTGGGAAATGAAAAACTGTTTTTT.

This clonotype appeared many times. The CDR3 DNA sequence: TGTGCCAGCAGTATGGTATCTGAAGCTTTCTTT. Encoded protein: CASSMVSEAFF. The rearrangement uses TRBV6-1 and TRBJ1-1; the D is unclear. Germline CDR1 MNHNS, CDR2 SASEGT. The CDR3 has 11 amino acids. Trimming left V 5 bases short and J 6 bases short, with 7 bases between.

In this sample, this clonotype turned up many times. The genes are TRBV12-3 or TRBV12-4 and TRBJ1-4, with D unresolved. Trimming pared 3 bases from V and 7 bases from J, leaving 9 bases between. The CDR3 totals 13 residues. The CDR3 nucleotides read TGTGCCAGCAGTTTTGGGGTCACTGAAAAACTGTTTTTT. Its protein product is CASSFGVTEKLFF.

This clonotype was seen a handful of times. CDR3 amino acids: CASRMTGLNTEAFF. The CDR3 DNA sequence: TGTGCCAGCAGGATGACAGGCTTAAACACTGAAGCTTTCTTT. J is TRBJ1-1 and V is TRBV6-1; TRBD1 is a possible D gene (6 bases). The V end was cut by 6 bases, the J end by 2 bases, with 13 bases between. Germline V gives CDR1 MNHNS, CDR2 SASEGT. The CDR3 has 14 amino acids.

This clonotype was counted many times. CDR3 coding DNA: TGTGCCAGCAGTGTATCGTCAGGGCACAATGAAAAACTGTTTTTT. Protein product: CASSVSSGHNEKLFF. The chain links TRBV2 to TRBJ1-4; D is perhaps TRBD1 (5 bases). V dropped 4 bases and J dropped 5 bases, with 14 bases sitting between them. Germline CDR1 is SNHLY and CDR2 is FYNNEI. CDR3 length: 15 amino acids.

Many counts were recorded for this clonotype. This chain uses TRBV12-3 or TRBV12-4 with TRBJ2-7; TRBD1 aligns across 10 bases. The CDR3 is 13 residues long. Trimming at V came to 6 bases and at J to 5 bases, leaving 4 bases not matched to a gene. The CDR3: CASSRDRGNEQYF. The CDR3 DNA sequence: TGTGCCAGCAGCAGGGACAGGGGTAACGAGCAGTACTTC.

The rearrangement links TRBV29-1 to TRBJ2-1, with no clear D. In germline, CDR1 is SQVTM, CDR2 ANQGSEA. Trimming removed 6 bases at V and 10 bases at J, with 10 bases between. The CDR3 has 10 amino acids. This CDR3 is CSVRLGEQFF. The CDR3, as DNA: TGCAGCGTCCGACTGGGGGAGCAGTTCTTC.

Only a few counts were recorded for this clonotype. The chain employs TRBV13 and TRBJ1-1, with TRBD1 matching 10 bases. Trimming took 1 base from V and 6 from J; bases not matched to a gene: 5. There are 15 residues in the CDR3. Germline CDR1 and CDR2: PRHDT and FYEKMQ (reference sequence). The CDR3 DNA follows: TGTGCCAGCAGCTTAGCCCCGGACAGGGGGGCTGAAGCTTTCTTT. Translating it yields CASSLAPDRGAEAFF.

This clonotype was detected many times. V gene TRBV18 combines with J gene TRBJ2-1, with a weak D call TRBD1 (5 bases). Germline assignment: CDR1 KGHSH and CDR2 LQKENI. Trimming stripped 6 bases from V and 7 bases from J, with 7 bases between. This CDR3 is built from 11 residues. The CDR3, as DNA: TGTGCCAGCTCCCGACAGAATGAGCAGTTCTTC. This encodes CASSRQNEQFF. The variable domain in full, completed from reference TRBV18 and TRBJ2-1, reads NAGVMQNPRHLVRRRGQEARLRCSPMKGHSHVYWYRQLPEEGLKFMVYLQKENIIDESGMPKERFSAEFPKEGPSILRIQQVVRGDSAAYFCASSRQNEQFFGPGTRLTVL.

This clonotype was seen many times. One junction end does not reproduce the germline sequence, and a read error may be involved. The chain recombines TRBV12-3 or TRBV12-4 with TRBJ2-7; 8 nucleotides agree with TRBD2. The CDR3 spans 15 residues. The DNA of the CDR3 is TGTGCCAGCAGCTTAGGCGGGGGGAGCTCCTACGAGCAGTACTTC. Amino acids: CASSLGGGSSYEQYF.

This clonotype was recorded a few times. This chain links TRBV10-3 with TRBJ1-2; D not resolved. V lost 3 bases and J 4 bases, leaving 6 bases between the germline ends. The CDR3 covers 12 residues. Germline V gene data show CDR1 as ENHRY and CDR2 as SYGVKD. The CDR3 reads CAISEGFYGYTF. The CDR3 nucleotides read TGTGCCATCAGTGAAGGGTTCTATGGCTACACCTTC.

This clonotype was recorded at least ten times. The J gene is TRBJ2-3, the V gene TRBV11-2; TRBD1 aligns across 9 bases. From germline, CDR1 is SGHAT and CDR2 FQNNGV. Losses at the gene ends were 5 bases for V and 10 bases for J; bases not matched to a gene: 13. The CDR3 has 15 amino acids. The CDR3 DNA is TGTGCCAGCAGCCCTACCGGGACAGGGTATAGTTCGCAGTATTTT. Amino acid sequence: CASSPTGTGYSSQYF.

This clonotype has at least ten counts. The J gene is TRBJ1-1, the V gene TRBV29-1; D gene unclear. Per the germline V gene, CDR1 is SQVTM and CDR2 is ANQGSEA. Deletions cut 8 bases from V and 1 base from J, with 11 bases between. The CDR3 has 12 amino acids. The CDR3 here is CSTQSGNTEAFF. The CDR3, as DNA: TGCAGCACTCAATCAGGGAACACTGAAGCTTTCTTT.

This rearrangement joins TRBV6-5 to TRBJ2-2; no definite D call. CDR3 length: 19 residues. The germline V and J ends were trimmed by 2 bases and 2 bases, with 21 bases remaining between them. Germline V gene sequence: CDR1 MNHEY, CDR2 SVGAGI. Here the CDR3 DNA reads TGTGCCAGCAGTTACGCCCGGCGATGGTCTGTCCACAACACCGGGGAGCTGTTTTTT. The encoded protein is CASSYARRWSVHNTGELFF.

This clonotype was counted a few times. The V gene is TRBV19, the J gene TRBJ2-7; D is ambiguous. Germline V gene sequence: CDR1 LNHDA, CDR2 SQIVND (reference sequence). V lost 5 bases and J 0 bases, leaving 11 bases between the germline ends. The CDR3 runs 14 residues. CDR3 sequence (DNA): TGTGCCAGTAGTGGTGTGGGCACCTCCTACGAGCAGTACTTC. It translates to CASSGVGTSYEQYF.

There are many counts of this clonotype. In DNA, the CDR3 is TGTGCCAGCAGTTTTCCACGGACCGGGGGAACCTATGGCTACACCTTC. It is translated as CASSFPRTGGTYGYTF. The V and J genes are TRBV28 and TRBJ1-2, with a weak D call TRBD1 (5 bases). V was shortened by 3 bases and J by 4 bases, with 18 bases between the two germline ends. CDR3 length: 16 amino acids. Germline CDR1 reads MDHEN; CDR2 reads SYDVKM.

The chain combines TRBV5-1 with TRBJ2-3; no definite D call. This CDR3 spans 16 amino acids. The germline gives CDR1 SGHRS, CDR2 YFSETQ. Deletions cut 2 bases from V and 0 bases from J, with 13 bases between. The chain's CDR3 is CASSFSPARSTDTQYF. The CDR3 DNA reads TGCGCCAGCAGCTTCAGCCCAGCCAGGAGCACAGATACGCAGTATTTT.

The chain joins TRBV27 to TRBJ2-7; D not resolved. Per the germline V gene, CDR1 is MNHEY and CDR2 is SMNVEV (reference sequence). The ends were cut back, 0 bases at V and 3 bases at J, with 6 bases in the middle. The CDR3 spans 13 residues. The CDR3 here is CASSLSVDYEQYF. The DNA of the CDR3 is TGTGCCAGCAGTTTATCCGTAGACTACGAGCAGTACTTC.

The sample holds a few counts of this clonotype. The chain carries TRBV18 and TRBJ2-3; TRBD1 is a possible D gene (5 bases). Trimming shortened V by 6 bases and J by 1 base, and 17 bases separated the two germline ends. Germline CDR1 reads KGHSH; CDR2 reads LQKENI. This CDR3 has 16 residues. The CDR3 DNA follows: TGTGCCAGCTCCCACAGTCGACAGACTGGCACAGATACGCAGTATTTT. As protein: CASSHSRQTGTDTQYF.

This clonotype was detected ten times or more. The chain links TRBV2 to TRBJ2-2, with a weak D call TRBD1 (6 bases). Trimming removed 5 bases from V and 1 base from J, with 14 bases in between. The CDR3 consists of 16 residues. Germline CDR1 is SNHLY and CDR2 is FYNNEI. In nucleotides, the CDR3 is TGTGCCAGCAGTCCCCAAGGGACACTGAACACCGGGGAGCTGTTTTTT. Amino acids: CASSPQGTLNTGELFF.